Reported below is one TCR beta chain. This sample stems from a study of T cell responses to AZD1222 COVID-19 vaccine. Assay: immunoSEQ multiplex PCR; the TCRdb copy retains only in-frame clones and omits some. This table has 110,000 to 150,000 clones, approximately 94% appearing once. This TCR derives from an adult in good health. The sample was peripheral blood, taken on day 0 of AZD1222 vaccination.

The CDR3 here is CASSSPVAGFHNEQFF. The CDR3 nucleotides are TGTGCCAGCAGTTCCCCGGTAGCGGGGTTCCACAATGAGCAGTTCTTC. V is TRBV28 and J is TRBJ2-1, with 8 bases aligning to TRBD2. Germline V gene lookup returns CDR1 MDHEN and CDR2 SYDVKM. This CDR3 is built from 16 residues. Germline trimming cut 4 bases from V and 5 bases from J; bases unmatched to any gene: 10.